The following is a TCR beta chain sequence with its context. Its target is unknown. This sample is part of a study of cytomegalovirus exposure and HLA in healthy donors. Overall study results and limits: As a later analysis showed, a missense DCLRE1C variant was linked to trimming of TCR beta V- and J-genes. Cytomegalovirus status was reportedly diagnosed by the classifier with high sensitivity and specificity. Associated with HLA alleles at 0.05 false discovery rate in a later analysis were some 18,000 TCR beta sequences. Being productive about 90% or about 30% of the time was typical of most TCR beta V segments in an earlier analysis.

Trimming took 4 bases from V and 5 from J; bases not matched to a gene: 5. The germline V gene encodes CDR1 SGHRS and CDR2 YFSETQ. This CDR3 has 14 amino acids. The PCR had 60 Vbeta and 13 Jbeta primers. Clones were sequenced by immunoSEQ multiplex PCR, and TCRdb holds only the in-frame ones, with some missing. The repertoire includes about 140,000 clones, around 80% of them detected once, and more than 9.5% sits in the top ten. The sequenced material came from PBMCs. This TCR derives from a woman aged 55-70 years in good health and CMV-seropositive. The chain has TRBV5-1 and TRBJ2-7; 11 nucleotides align to TRBD1. CDR3 amino acids: CASSPGQGAHEQYF. The CDR3, as DNA: TGCGCCAGCAGCCCCGGACAGGGGGCTCACGAGCAGTACTTC.